Listed below are T cell receptor beta chains from one sample, sequenced in a study of blood T cell repertoires in COVID-19. TCRdb's copy holds only in-frame clones and misses some; the assay was immunoSEQ multiplex PCR. Of some 150,000 clones listed, roughly 80% are singletons. Sequenced: peripheral blood. These receptors were taken from a woman aged 40-49 years with active or convalescent COVID-19. The CDR3 runs from the conserved cysteine through the conserved F or W. Each record gives: D gene, V gene, J gene, clone size, CDR3 DNA, CDR3 protein. The D gene is left open where the match is weak. Clone size is given for some rows only: seen once, a few or many times, or a class if the clone is expanded.

TRBD2	TRBV28	TRBJ2-7	NA	TGTGCCAGCAGTTTACAGGCGGGGGAGCGCGAGCAGTACTTC	CASSLQAGEREQYF
NA	TRBV6-1	TRBJ1-6	NA	TGTGCCAGCAGTGAATTGAGGGATTCACCCCTCCACTTT	CASSELRDSPLHF
TRBD1	TRBV3-1/TRBV3-2	TRBJ1-1	NA	TGTGCCAGCAGCCAAGGACAGGGGTCAGCTTTCTTT	CASSQGQGSAFF
NA	TRBV18	TRBJ1-4	few	TGTGCCAGCCGGGACTTAGGAGAAAAACTGTTTTTT	CASRDLGEKLFF
TRBD1	TRBV11-2	TRBJ1-1	NA	TGTGCCAGCAGCCTCATTACAGGGGTGCTGGCTTTCTTT	CASSLITGVLAFF
NA	TRBV30	TRBJ1-2	NA	TGTGCCTTCCAACCGGCTAACTATGGCTACACCTTC	CAFQPANYGYTF
TRBD2	TRBV10-2	TRBJ2-7	NA	TGCGCCAGCAGTTCCACGACGGGAGGGGAGCAGTACTTC	CASSSTTGGEQYF
NA	TRBV24-1	TRBJ2-2	NA	TGTGCCACCAGTGATCCCACCAAGGGGCTGAGCACCGGGGAGCTGTTTTTT	CATSDPTKGLSTGELFF
NA	TRBV7-9	TRBJ1-1	NA	TGTGCCAGCAGCTACCAGGGATGGAGAGACCCTGAAGCTTTCTTT	CASSYQGWRDPEAFF
NA	TRBV27	TRBJ1-5	NA	TGTGCCAGCAGAGGGGGAGTGGGCAATCAGCCCCAGCATTTT	CASRGGVGNQPQHF
NA	TRBV4-3	TRBJ1-2	NA	TGCGCCAGCAGCCAAGTGCCCACAGGGCAGAACTATGGCTACACCTTC	CASSQVPTGQNYGYTF
NA	TRBV11-2	TRBJ2-7	NA	TGTGCCAGCAGCTTAAGTTTATCTGCGGTGAACGAGCAGTACTTC	CASSLSLSAVNEQYF
TRBD2	TRBV5-1	TRBJ2-3	NA	TGCGCCAGCAGCTCGGGACTAGCGGGACCTTGGGCAGATACGCAGTATTTT	CASSSGLAGPWADTQYF
TRBD1	TRBV9	TRBJ2-6	NA	TGTGCCAGCAGCGTAGAGGGTAGAGGGGGCACTGGGGCCAACGTCCTGACTTTC	CASSVEGRGGTGANVLTF
TRBD1	TRBV28	TRBJ2-5	NA	TGTGCCAGCAGGGGACAGGGGGCCTACTTCCAAGAGACCCAGTACTTC	CASRGQGAYFQETQYF
TRBD1	TRBV7-4	TRBJ2-1	NA	TGTGCCAGCAGCTTAGCGAGAATAGGGAAGGGGGCGGTTGGGTCAGAGCAGTTCTTC	CASSLARIGKGAVGSEQFF
NA	TRBV11-2	TRBJ1-5	once	TGTGCCAGCAGCAGGGGCATCGATAGCAATCAGCCCCAGCATTTT	CASSRGIDSNQPQHF
NA	TRBV19	TRBJ1-3	few	TGTGCCAGTAGTATATGGGAGACGAGCTCTGGAAACACCATATATTTT	CASSIWETSSGNTIYF
NA	TRBV6-5	TRBJ1-5	NA	TGTGCCAGCAGGCCAATTACTTATAGCAATCAGCCCCAGCATTTT	CASRPITYSNQPQHF
NA	TRBV25-1	TRBJ2-2	once	TGTGCCAGCTCACTGATTGCGGGCACCGGGGAGCTGTTTTTT	CASSLIAGTGELFF
TRBD2	TRBV6-1	TRBJ2-5	NA	TGTGCCAGCAGTGTACTAGCGGGGGGTTTACCAGAGACCCAGTACTTC	CASSVLAGGLPETQYF
TRBD2	TRBV19	TRBJ2-2	NA	TGTGCCAGTAAAACCGGGGGAGGGTTCACCGGGGAGCTGTTTTTT	CASKTGGGFTGELFF
NA	TRBV5-4	TRBJ1-4	NA	TGTGCCAGCAGCTTGGGAGCTAATGAAAAACTGTTTTTT	CASSLGANEKLFF
NA	TRBV6-5	TRBJ1-4	NA	TGTGCCAGCAGTTACTGGGGCAGGACGAATGAAAAACTGTTTTTT	CASSYWGRTNEKLFF
NA	TRBV7-2	TRBJ2-2	NA	TGTGCCAGCAGCTTAGCTCCCAGGGCCGGGGAGCTGTTTTTT	CASSLAPRAGELFF
NA	TRBV6-2/TRBV6-3	TRBJ1-5	few	TGTGCCAGCAGTTACCCGGACAGAAATCAGCCCCAGCATTTT	CASSYPDRNQPQHF
NA	TRBV19	TRBJ2-2	NA	TGTGCCAGTAGTATAGGGGCAGCCGGGGAGCTGTTTTTT	CASSIGAAGELFF
NA	TRBV27	TRBJ2-5	NA	TGTGCCAGCAGTTTCATGTTAGGGGGGGGAGGTACCCAGTACTTC	CASSFMLGGGGTQYF
NA	TRBV29-1	TRBJ2-5	NA	TGCAGCGTTGAAAAATCCTCGTCTAGGACCCAGTACTTC	CSVEKSSSRTQYF
NA	TRBV6-5	TRBJ1-2	NA	TGTGCCAGTAGACCCACAGGCTACTATGGCTACACCTTC	CASRPTGYYGYTF
TRBD1	TRBV30	TRBJ2-4	NA	TGTGCCTGGAGGGGACAGGGAAAAAACATTCAGTACTTC	CAWRGQGKNIQYF
NA	TRBV28	TRBJ1-1	NA	TGTGCCAGCAGCGAGCCAGGCCCCACTGAAGCTTTCTTT	CASSEPGPTEAFF
NA	TRBV6-2/TRBV6-3	TRBJ1-3	NA	TGTGCCAGCAGTCGCAGGGATTCCACTGGAAACACCATATATTTT	CASSRRDSTGNTIYF
NA	TRBV5-1	TRBJ2-7	few	TGCGCCAGCAGCTCAGGGGACCTATGGGCCGAGCAGTACTTC	CASSSGDLWAEQYF
TRBD1	TRBV4-3	TRBJ2-7	NA	TGCGCCAGCAGCCAAGACGGGGACAGGGGCAACGAGCAGTACTTC	CASSQDGDRGNEQYF
NA	TRBV3-1/TRBV3-2	TRBJ2-7	many	TGTGCCAGCAGCCAAGAGTCCGGTTGGAGTACTGAGCAGTACTTC	CASSQESGWSTEQYF
NA	TRBV19	TRBJ1-1	NA	TGTGCCAGTGCGGGAAAGAACACTGAAGCTTTCTTT	CASAGKNTEAFF
TRBD1	TRBV18	TRBJ1-4	NA	TGTGCCAGCTCACTACAGGGGGCCGATGAAAAACTGTTTTTT	CASSLQGADEKLFF
TRBD2	TRBV27	TRBJ2-1	NA	TGTGCCAGCAGTTCCCCCAAGGTAGCGGGGGAAATATTAAAGAGCTCCTACAATGAGCAGTTCTTC	CASSSPKVAGEILKSSYNEQFF
NA	TRBV6-6	TRBJ2-1	NA	TGTGCCAGCAGTTACTCACAGGCTTACAATGAGCAGTTCTTC	CASSYSQAYNEQFF
NA	TRBV5-1	TRBJ1-1	NA	TGCGCCAGCAGCTTGTCCCCCGGGACTGAAGCTTTCTTT	CASSLSPGTEAFF
TRBD1	TRBV29-1	TRBJ1-1	NA	TGCAGCGTTCGGACAGGAACGAACACTGAAGCTTTCTTT	CSVRTGTNTEAFF
NA	TRBV12-3/TRBV12-4	TRBJ1-5	NA	TGTGCCAGCAGGAGAAGCAATCAGCCCCAGCATTTT	CASRRSNQPQHF
TRBD1	TRBV2	TRBJ2-7	NA	TGTGCCAGCAGCGCGGGACAGGGATTTTCCTACGAGCAGTACTTC	CASSAGQGFSYEQYF
TRBD1	TRBV11-2	TRBJ2-7	once	TGTGCCAGCAGCTTAGTCACGGGACAGGGGTCGTACGAGCAGTACTTC	CASSLVTGQGSYEQYF
NA	TRBV19	TRBJ1-5	NA	TGTGCCAGTAGGTCCAGGGCAGTTAGACAGCCCCAGCATTTT	CASRSRAVRQPQHF
NA	TRBV7-2	TRBJ2-5	NA	TGTGCCAGCAGCTTAGGGTCTGGGGGCCCGGGGACCCAGTACTTC	CASSLGSGGPGTQYF
NA	TRBV10-3	TRBJ2-2	NA	TGTGCCATCAGTGCTGTCGGGGAGCTGTTTTTT	CAISAVGELFF
NA	TRBV11-3	TRBJ1-1	NA	TGTGCCAGCAGCCGCTACGGGGTGGGCACTGAAGCTTTCTTT	CASSRYGVGTEAFF
TRBD2	TRBV3-1/TRBV3-2	TRBJ2-7	NA	TGTGCCAGCAGCCAAGTTCAACTAGCGGGACGGTCCTACGAGCAGTACTTC	CASSQVQLAGRSYEQYF
TRBD2	TRBV4-3	TRBJ2-5	NA	TGCGCCAGCAGCCAAGAGGGACTAGTGTTCGAGACCCAGTACTTC	CASSQEGLVFETQYF
NA	TRBV28	TRBJ1-6	few	TGTGCCAGCATCCCGGCGGGGGGCAGGGCTTCACCCCTCCACTTT	CASIPAGGRASPLHF
TRBD1	TRBV28	TRBJ1-2	NA	TGTGCCAGCCGCGGGACAGGGGGCTTTGGCTACACCTTC	CASRGTGGFGYTF
NA	TRBV3-1/TRBV3-2	TRBJ2-1	NA	TGTGCCAGCAGCCTGTCCTCAGGGGAGCAGTTCTTC	CASSLSSGEQFF
NA	TRBV6-2/TRBV6-3	TRBJ2-7	once	TGTGCCAGCAGTTACTCGCCCAGCGGAAAACTTTACGAGCAGTACTTC	CASSYSPSGKLYEQYF
TRBD2	TRBV5-1	TRBJ2-3	NA	TGCGCCAGCAGCGTTAGCGGGACTAGCACAGATACGCAGTATTTT	CASSVSGTSTDTQYF
NA	TRBV5-1	TRBJ1-3	NA	TGCGCCAGCAGGGGGCAGCCTTCTGGAAACACCATATATTTT	CASRGQPSGNTIYF
NA	TRBV6-5	TRBJ1-1	NA	TGTGCCAGCAGAAATACAGGGAACACTGAAGCTTTCTTT	CASRNTGNTEAFF